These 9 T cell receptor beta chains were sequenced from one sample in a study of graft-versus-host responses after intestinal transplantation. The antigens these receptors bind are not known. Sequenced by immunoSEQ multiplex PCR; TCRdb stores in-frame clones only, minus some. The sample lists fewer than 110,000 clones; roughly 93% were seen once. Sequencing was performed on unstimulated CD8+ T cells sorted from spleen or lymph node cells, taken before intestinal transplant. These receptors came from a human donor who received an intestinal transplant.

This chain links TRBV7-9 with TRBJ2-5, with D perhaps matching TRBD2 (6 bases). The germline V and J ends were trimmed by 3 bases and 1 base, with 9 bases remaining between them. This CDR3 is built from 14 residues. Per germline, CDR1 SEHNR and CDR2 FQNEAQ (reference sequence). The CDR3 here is CASSFFGGQETQYF. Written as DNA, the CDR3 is TGTGCCAGCAGCTTCTTCGGGGGCCAAGAGACCCAGTACTTC.

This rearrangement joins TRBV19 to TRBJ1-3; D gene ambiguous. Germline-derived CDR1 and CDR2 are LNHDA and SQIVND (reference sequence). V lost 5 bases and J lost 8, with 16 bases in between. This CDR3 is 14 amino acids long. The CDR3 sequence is CASSPTRWQDTIYF. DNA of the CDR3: TGTGCCAGTAGTCCAACCCGATGGCAGGACACCATATATTTT.

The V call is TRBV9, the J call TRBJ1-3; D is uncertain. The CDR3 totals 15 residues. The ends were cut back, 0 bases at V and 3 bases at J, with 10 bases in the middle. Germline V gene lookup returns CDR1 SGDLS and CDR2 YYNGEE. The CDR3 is CASSVDGSIGNTIYF. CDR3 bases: TGTGCCAGCAGCGTAGATGGCAGTATTGGAAACACCATATATTTT.

DNA of the CDR3: TGTGCCAGCAGGGGACTAGCGGGGTCCACCGGGGCTTACGAGCAGTACTTC. The encoded protein is CASRGLAGSTGAYEQYF. The gene calls are TRBV25-1 and TRBJ2-7, with 13 bases lining up with TRBD2. V was clipped by 6 bases and J by 4 bases; unmatched bases: 12. Per germline, CDR1 MGHDK and CDR2 SYGVNS. The CDR3 sequence is 17 residues long.

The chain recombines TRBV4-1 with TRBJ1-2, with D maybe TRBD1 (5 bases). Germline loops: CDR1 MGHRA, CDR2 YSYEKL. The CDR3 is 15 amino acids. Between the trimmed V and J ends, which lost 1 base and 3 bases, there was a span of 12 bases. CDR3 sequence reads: CASSQADQGYYGYTF. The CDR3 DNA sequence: TGCGCCAGCAGCCAAGCTGATCAGGGTTACTATGGCTACACCTTC.

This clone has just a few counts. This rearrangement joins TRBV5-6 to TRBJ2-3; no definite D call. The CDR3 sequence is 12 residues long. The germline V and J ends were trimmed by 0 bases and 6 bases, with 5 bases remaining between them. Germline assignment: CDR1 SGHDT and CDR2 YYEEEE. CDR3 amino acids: CASSLAGDTQYF. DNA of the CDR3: TGTGCCAGCAGCTTGGCCGGGGATACGCAGTATTTT.

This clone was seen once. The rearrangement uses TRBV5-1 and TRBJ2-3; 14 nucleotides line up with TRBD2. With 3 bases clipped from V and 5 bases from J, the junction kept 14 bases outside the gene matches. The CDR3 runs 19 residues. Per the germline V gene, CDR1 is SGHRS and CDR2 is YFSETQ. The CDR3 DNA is TGCGCCAGCAGCTGGGCGACTAGCGGGGGGGCGAGGATGGTAGATACGCAGTATTTT. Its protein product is CASSWATSGGARMVDTQYF.

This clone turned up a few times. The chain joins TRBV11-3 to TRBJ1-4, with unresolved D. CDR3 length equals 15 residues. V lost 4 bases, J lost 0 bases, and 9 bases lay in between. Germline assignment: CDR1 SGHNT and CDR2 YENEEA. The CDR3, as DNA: TGTGCCAGCAGCTCTACGGGTGCAACTAATGAAAAACTGTTTTTT. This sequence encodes CASSSTGATNEKLFF.

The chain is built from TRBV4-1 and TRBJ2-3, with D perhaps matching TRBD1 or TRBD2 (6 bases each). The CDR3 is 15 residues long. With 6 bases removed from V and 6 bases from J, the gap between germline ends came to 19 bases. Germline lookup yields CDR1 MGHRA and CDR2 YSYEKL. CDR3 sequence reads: CASSPIGGSGDTQYF. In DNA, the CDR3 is TGCGCCAGCAGTCCCATTGGGGGCAGCGGGGATACGCAGTATTTT.